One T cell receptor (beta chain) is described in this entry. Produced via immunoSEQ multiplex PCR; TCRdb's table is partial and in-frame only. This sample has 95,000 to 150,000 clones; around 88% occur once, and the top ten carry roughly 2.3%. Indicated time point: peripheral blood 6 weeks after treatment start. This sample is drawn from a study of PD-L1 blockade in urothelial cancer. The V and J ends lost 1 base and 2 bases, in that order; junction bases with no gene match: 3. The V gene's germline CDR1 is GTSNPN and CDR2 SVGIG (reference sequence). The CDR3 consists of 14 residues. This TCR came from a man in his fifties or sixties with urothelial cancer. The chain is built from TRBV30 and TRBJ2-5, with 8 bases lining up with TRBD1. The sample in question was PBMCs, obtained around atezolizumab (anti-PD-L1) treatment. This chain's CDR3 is CAWSGRGPQETQYF. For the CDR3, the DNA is TGTGCCTGGAGTGGCAGGGGGCCGCAAGAGACCCAGTACTTC.